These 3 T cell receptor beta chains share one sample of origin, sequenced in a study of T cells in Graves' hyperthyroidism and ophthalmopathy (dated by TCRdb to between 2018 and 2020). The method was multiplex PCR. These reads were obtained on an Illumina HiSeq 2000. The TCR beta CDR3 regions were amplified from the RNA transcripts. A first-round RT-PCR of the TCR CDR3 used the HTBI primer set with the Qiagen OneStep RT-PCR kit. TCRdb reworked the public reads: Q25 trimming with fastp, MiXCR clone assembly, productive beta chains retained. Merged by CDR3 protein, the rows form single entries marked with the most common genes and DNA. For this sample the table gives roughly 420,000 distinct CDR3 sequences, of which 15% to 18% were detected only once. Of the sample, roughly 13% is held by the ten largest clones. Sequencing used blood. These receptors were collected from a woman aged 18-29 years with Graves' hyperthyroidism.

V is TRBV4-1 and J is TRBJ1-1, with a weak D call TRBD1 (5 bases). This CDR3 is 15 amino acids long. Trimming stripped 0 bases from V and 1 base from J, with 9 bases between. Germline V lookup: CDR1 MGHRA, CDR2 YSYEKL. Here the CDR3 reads CASSQEGTTNTEAFF. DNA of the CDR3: TGCGCCAGCAGCCAAGAGGGGACCACGAACACTGAAGCTTTCTTT.

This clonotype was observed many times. This CDR3 reads CASSPRLSGLNTDTQYF. CDR3 bases: TGTGCCAGCAGTCCCCGCCTTTCGGGACTAAACACAGATACGCAGTATTTT. This chain joins TRBV28 and TRBJ2-3; 7 bases fit TRBD2. The CDR3 covers 17 residues. V trimming: 5 bases; J trimming: 2 bases; junction bases outside the gene matches: 13. CDR1 is MDHEN and CDR2 is SYDVKM in the germline V gene. The variable domain in full, completed from reference TRBV28 and TRBJ2-3, reads DVKVTQSSRYLVKRTGEKVFLECVQDMDHENMFWYRQDPGLGLRLIYFSYDVKMKEKGDIPEGYSVSREKKERFSLILESASTNQTSMYLCASSPRLSGLNTDTQYFGPGTRLTVL.

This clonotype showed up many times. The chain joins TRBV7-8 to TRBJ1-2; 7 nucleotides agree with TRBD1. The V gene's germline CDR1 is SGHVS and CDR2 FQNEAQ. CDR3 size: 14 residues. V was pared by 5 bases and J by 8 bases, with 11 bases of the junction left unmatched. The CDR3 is CASSNAGGGGGYTF. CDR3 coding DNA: TGTGCCAGCAGCAACGCTGGAGGGGGCGGGGGCTACACCTTC. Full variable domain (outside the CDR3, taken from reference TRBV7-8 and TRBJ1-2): GAGVSQSPRYKVAKRGQDVALRCDPISGHVSLFWYQQALGQGPEFLTYFQNEAQLDKSGLPSDRFFAERPEGSVSTLKIQRTQQEDSAVYLCASSNAGGGGGYTFGSGTRLTVV.